This T cell receptor beta chain was retrieved from a study of human T cells and chemical hapten exposure. This clonotype has more than one count but fewer than ten. Time point denoted: pre-sensitization, week 0. The sample's treatment: therapeutic diphenylcyclopropenone sensitization with weekly scalp DPC. TCRdb re-called the RACE reads through MiXCR, storing one row per CDR3 protein. The sample contains roughly 120,000 distinct CDR3 sequences, around an eighth of which appear only once. V lost 1 base and J lost 6, with 13 bases in between. The germline gives CDR1 SGHTA, CDR2 FQGNSA. The CDR3 consists of 15 residues.

This chain connects TRBV7-2 to TRBJ2-1; no reliable D call. Here the sequenced sample was whole blood, taken in connection with sensitization to the hapten diphenylcyclopropenone (DPC). This TCR derives from a woman between 18 and 29 years old with alopecia areata. Some clones in this sample may be carry-over from other donors' samples. The CDR3 DNA reads as TGTGCCAGCAGCTTAGAGGCTGGACCGGGCAATGAGCAGTTCTTC. Translated, it gives CASSLEAGPGNEQFF.